This T cell receptor (beta chain) was sequenced during a study of CD8 T cells in ankylosing spondylitis. CDR3 length: 15 amino acids. CDR1 is KGHDR, CDR2 SFDVKD, per germline. V dropped 4 bases and J dropped 5; count of bases not matched to a gene: 6. Details on this clonotype: Its antigen is unidentified.

Broader study findings: With a CD8+ phenotype, disease-linked clones were relatively rare in peripheral blood. Significant enrichment of disease-linked clones was reportedly seen in matched ankylosing spondylitis synovial fluid. A motif in TCR beta, a set of under ten highly homologous variants, appeared characteristic of ankylosing spondylitis blood.

TCRdb analysed the 5' RACE reads with MiXCR anew, one entry per CDR3 protein. The sample has a few hundred thousand distinct CDR3 sequences, roughly 10% seen once. This TCR was recovered from a female donor with ankylosing spondylitis or in good health (not recorded which). The J gene is TRBJ2-2, the V gene TRBV24-1; 7 bases are a match to TRBD1. The sequencing sample was made of blood, either unsorted or a sorted T cell fraction (not recorded which). The CDR3, as DNA: TGTGCCACCAGTGACTGGGACAGTGGAACCGGGGAGCTGTTTTTT. It encodes CATSDWDSGTGELFF.